The next 22 T cell receptor beta chains were all read from a single sample in a study of cytomegalovirus exposure and HLA in healthy donors. It was with 60 Vbeta and 13 Jbeta primers that the PCR ran. The protocol was immunoSEQ multiplex PCR, while the TCRdb copy is restricted to in-frame clones and leaves out a portion. Of some 42,000 clones in the sample, 50% were seen once. The sequenced sample consisted of PBMCs. These receptors originate from a human donor in good health.

This clone was seen a handful of times. The chain is built from TRBV28 and TRBJ1-5; D is unclear. The CDR3 has 13 amino acids. Trimming removed 8 bases at V and 2 bases at J, with 10 bases between. Germline CDR1 reads MDHEN; CDR2 reads SYDVKM. CDR3 bases: TGTGCCAGCCAATATCGGGGCAATCAGCCCCAGCATTTT. Residues: CASQYRGNQPQHF.

V gene TRBV7-2 combines with J gene TRBJ1-5, with D tentatively TRBD1 (5 bases). This CDR3 is 14 amino acids long. Per the germline V gene, CDR1 is SGHTA and CDR2 is FQGNSA. V was clipped by 6 bases and J by 0 bases, with 9 bases between them. The CDR3 sequence is CASSTGNSNQPQHF. The CDR3 DNA sequence: TGTGCCAGCAGTACAGGTAATAGCAATCAGCCCCAGCATTTT.

This chain uses TRBV14 with TRBJ2-5, with 7 nucleotides matching TRBD1. This CDR3 contains 14 residues. The trim removed 4 bases at V and 1 base at J, leaving 3 bases unmatched. Germline V gene data show CDR1 as SGHDN and CDR2 as FVKESK. The DNA for the CDR3 is TGTGCCAGCAGCCGGAACAGGGGCCAAGAGACCCAGTACTTC. This encodes CASSRNRGQETQYF.

This clone has just a few counts. The chain carries TRBV29-1 and TRBJ1-3; TRBD1 aligns across 8 bases. CDR1 SQVTM and CDR2 ANQGSEA come from the germline V gene. There are 14 residues in the CDR3. J gave up 4 bases and V 4 bases, and 6 bases lay outside the gene matches. In DNA, the CDR3 is TGCAGCGTTGCGGACAGGGCTAAAGGAAACACCATATATTTT. Protein: CSVADRAKGNTIYF.

V gene TRBV6-5 combines with J gene TRBJ2-7; 8 positions match TRBD1. From germline, CDR1 is MNHEY and CDR2 SVGAGI. V gave up 5 bases and J gave up 3 bases; unmatched junction bases: 9. The CDR3 spans 15 residues. This CDR3 reads CASSRDRPPNYEQYF. The CDR3 DNA sequence: TGTGCCAGCAGTCGGGACAGGCCGCCAAACTACGAGCAGTACTTC.

This clone was recorded once. V and J are TRBV30 and TRBJ1-2; D is ambiguous. Trimming shortened V by 0 bases and J by 4 bases, and 9 bases separated the two germline ends. This CDR3 is built from 13 residues. Per the germline V gene, CDR1 is GTSNPN and CDR2 is SVGIG (reference sequence). CDR3: CAWSVQKSYGYTF. The CDR3 bases are TGTGCCTGGAGTGTTCAGAAGTCCTATGGCTACACCTTC.

This clone came up a few times. V is TRBV11-2 and J is TRBJ1-1, with D possibly matching TRBD1 (6 bases). In germline, CDR1 is SGHAT, CDR2 FQNNGV. The CDR3 runs 16 residues. Trimming shortened V by 5 bases and J by 5 bases, and 21 bases separated the two germline ends. The CDR3 region is CASSPGPTGSHTEAFF. The DNA for the CDR3 is TGTGCCAGCAGCCCCGGGCCCACAGGGTCACATACTGAAGCTTTCTTT.

This clone was seen just once. The chain is built from TRBV6-5 and TRBJ2-5; D is perhaps TRBD1 (5 bases). V dropped 3 bases and J dropped 0 bases, with 11 bases sitting between them. The germline V gene has CDR1 MNHEY and CDR2 SVGAGI. CDR3 length: 15 residues. Written as DNA, the CDR3 is TGTGCCAGCAGTTATCAGGGCTCCTACCAAGAGACCCAGTACTTC. Translated, it gives CASSYQGSYQETQYF.

This chain uses TRBV7-9 with TRBJ2-1, with 8 bases that match TRBD2. Germline CDR1 is SEHNR and CDR2 is FQNEAQ (reference sequence). CDR3 length: 16 residues. With 4 bases clipped from V and 7 bases from J, the junction kept 12 bases outside the gene matches. CDR3: CASSSGTSLLENEQFF. Here the CDR3 DNA reads TGTGCCAGCAGCTCCGGGACTAGTCTCCTTGAAAATGAGCAGTTCTTC.

This sequence joins TRBV10-3 and TRBJ1-1; 8 bases map to TRBD1. Germline trimming cut 5 bases from V and 4 bases from J; bases unmatched to any gene: 6. The CDR3 is 14 residues long. CDR1 and CDR2 (germline): ENHRY, SYGVKD. CDR3 region: CAISPGQGPTEAFF. CDR3 bases: TGTGCCATCAGTCCAGGACAGGGACCCACTGAAGCTTTCTTT.

The chain recombines TRBV7-2 with TRBJ2-7, with TRBD2 matching over 12 bases. The CDR3 spans 19 residues. From germline, CDR1 is SGHTA and CDR2 FQGNSA. V lost 2 bases, J lost 0 bases, and 11 bases stayed unmatched. CDR3 sequence reads: CASSLLASTSGRFSYEQYF. CDR3 DNA sequence: TGTGCCAGCAGCTTACTAGCCTCAACTAGCGGGAGGTTCTCCTACGAGCAGTACTTC.

This clone has only a few counts. V is TRBV4-1 and J is TRBJ2-1; 9 bases line up with TRBD2. The CDR3 loop spans 16 amino acids. Germline assignment: CDR1 MGHRA and CDR2 YSYEKL. After removal of 1 base from V and 8 bases from J, the junction contained 9 bases not matched to a gene. CDR3 bases: TGCGCCAGCAGCCAAGTTCGAATAGCGGGAGTCTATGAGCAGTTCTTC. The encoded protein is CASSQVRIAGVYEQFF.

V usage is TRBV27 and J usage is TRBJ2-7; D is perhaps TRBD2 (5 bases). Germline V lookup: CDR1 MNHEY, CDR2 SMNVEV (reference sequence). V shed 4 bases and J shed 1 base, with 17 bases lying between them. This CDR3 has 16 residues. This chain's CDR3 is CASSWLGGGGSYEQYF. Here the CDR3 DNA reads TGTGCCAGCAGTTGGCTAGGTGGAGGCGGGTCCTACGAGCAGTACTTC.

The rearrangement joins TRBV6-6 to TRBJ2-7; TRBD1 matches 8 bases. The CDR3 contains 14 residues. J lost 4 bases, V lost 5 bases, and 7 bases had no gene match. CDR1 is MNHNY and CDR2 is SVGAGI in the germline V gene (reference sequence). Written as DNA, the CDR3 is TGTGCCAGCAGTCCGACAGGGGTGAGGTACGAGCAGTACTTC. Its protein is CASSPTGVRYEQYF.

This chain links TRBV5-1 with TRBJ2-1; D is ambiguous. The CDR3 consists of 15 residues. V was cut by 4 bases and J by 0 bases, with 11 bases left in between. CDR1 and CDR2 (germline): SGHRS, YFSETQ. In nucleotides, the CDR3 is TGCGCCAGCAGCCCTAGGCCCGACTCCTACAATGAGCAGTTCTTC. Residues: CASSPRPDSYNEQFF.

The chain uses TRBV9 and TRBJ2-7, with 8 positions matching TRBD2. Trimming removed 0 bases from V and 5 bases from J; junction bases left unmatched: 13. This CDR3 is 17 amino acids long. Germline lookup yields CDR1 SGDLS and CDR2 YYNGEE. CDR3 sequence reads: CASSVDHGSGNPHEQYF. In DNA form, the CDR3 reads TGTGCCAGCAGCGTAGATCACGGTAGCGGGAACCCCCACGAGCAGTACTTC.

V usage is TRBV5-4 and J usage is TRBJ1-3; D is uncertain. CDR3 length equals 13 residues. With 1 base removed from V and 5 bases from J, the gap between germline ends came to 7 bases. From germline, CDR1 is SGHNT and CDR2 YYREEE (reference sequence). As DNA, the CDR3 is TGTGCCAGCAGCTTGCACAGTCGAAACACCATATATTTT. Its protein is CASSLHSRNTIYF.

This sequence joins TRBV28 and TRBJ1-1; 9 nucleotides align to TRBD1. V shed 3 bases, J shed 4 bases, and the junction held 0 bases outside the gene matches. The V gene's germline CDR1 is MDHEN and CDR2 SYDVKM. The CDR3 loop spans 13 amino acids. The CDR3 region has the DNA TGTGCCAGCAGTTTGACAGGGGGCACTGAAGCTTTCTTT. Its translation: CASSLTGGTEAFF.

The chain combines TRBV28 with TRBJ2-7; no clear D. V gave up 6 bases and J gave up 3 bases, with 6 bases separating them. Germline CDR1 and CDR2: MDHEN and SYDVKM. This CDR3 region has 11 residues. CDR3 DNA: TGTGCCAGCAGGGCTCACTACGAGCAGTACTTC. The encoded protein is CASRAHYEQYF.

The rearrangement links TRBV7-9 to TRBJ2-2; D possibly corresponds to TRBD2 (7 bases). CDR3 length: 17 amino acids. V gave up 1 base and J gave up 0 bases, with 12 bases separating them. Germline loops: CDR1 SEHNR, CDR2 FQNEAQ (reference sequence). CDR3 coding DNA: TGTGCCAGCAGCTTAGTTCGCGGGGGCACGAACACCGGGGAGCTGTTTTTT. It codes for CASSLVRGGTNTGELFF.

The chain uses TRBV10-3 and TRBJ1-2; TRBD1 matches at 11 bases. Germline CDR1 is ENHRY and CDR2 is SYGVKD. The J segment lost 5 bases and the V segment lost 2 bases, leaving 4 bases of the junction unmatched. CDR3 length: 15 residues. The CDR3 is CAISEPDRGLYGYTF. In DNA form, the CDR3 reads TGTGCCATCAGTGAGCCGGACAGGGGGCTGTATGGCTACACCTTC.

This CDR3 is CASSVGPTWGPYFQETQYF. The CDR3 DNA is TGTGCCAGCAGCGTAGGGCCCACATGGGGGCCCTACTTCCAAGAGACCCAGTACTTC. This sequence joins TRBV9 and TRBJ2-5, with D tentatively TRBD1 (6 bases). Germline assignment: CDR1 SGDLS and CDR2 YYNGEE. The CDR3 is 19 amino acids. With 0 bases removed from V and 1 base from J, the gap between germline ends came to 22 bases. The full variable domain, in which reference TRBV9 and TRBJ2-5 provide the parts outside the CDR3, is DSGVTQTPKHLITATGQRVTLRCSPRSGDLSVYWYQQSLDQGLQFLIQYYNGEERAKGNILERFSAQQFPDLHSELNLSSLELGDSALYFCASSVGPTWGPYFQETQYFGPGTRLLVL.